These 16 T cell receptor beta chains were all obtained from the same sample, sequenced in a study of blood T cell repertoires in COVID-19 (dated by TCRdb to 2018 to 2021). The library relied on the immunoSEQ multiplex PCR assay. TCRdb limited this immuneACCESS table to in-frame rearrangements with V and J called. A share of clones is missing; checked studies link under half to unresolved V genes, and the rest is unexplained. Counted in this sample were about 280,000 clones; 86% of them appeared once. The top ten constitute roughly 8% of the sample. Sequenced sample: peripheral blood. These receptors came from a man aged 35 to 55 with active or convalescent COVID-19.

This clone occurred once. The V and J genes are TRBV7-9 and TRBJ2-1; 8 positions match TRBD1. The CDR3 spans 16 residues. Trimming at V came to 4 bases and at J to 4 bases, leaving 9 bases not matched to a gene. The germline gives CDR1 SEHNR, CDR2 FQNEAQ (reference sequence). For the CDR3, the DNA is TGTGCCAGCAGCTCAAAAGACAGGGGCCAATACAATGAGCAGTTCTTC. This codes for CASSSKDRGQYNEQFF. Supplemented by reference TRBV7-9 and TRBJ2-1, the full variable domain reads DTGVSQNPRHKITKRGQNVTFRCDPISEHNRLYWYRQTLGQGPEFLTYFQNEAQLEKSRLLSDRFSAERPKGSFSTLEIQRTEQGDSAMYLCASSSKDRGQYNEQFFGPGTRLTVL.

The V and J genes are TRBV7-2 and TRBJ2-7; D is uncertain. Trimming cost V 4 bases and J 0 bases, with 10 bases left between them. The CDR3 sequence is 14 residues long. CDR1 SGHTA and CDR2 FQGNSA come from the germline V gene. The CDR3 DNA reads as TGTGCCAGCAGCTCCCTTCTAAGCTCCTACGAGCAGTACTTC. It encodes CASSSLLSSYEQYF.

This sequence joins TRBV15 and TRBJ1-3; 8 bases are shared with TRBD1. Germline assignment: CDR1 LNHNV and CDR2 YYDKDF (reference sequence). The V segment lost 6 bases and the J segment 4 bases; nucleotides outside the gene matches: 11. CDR3 size: 16 residues. The CDR3 region is CATSSGQGAPGNTIYF. CDR3 DNA: TGTGCCACCAGTTCCGGGCAGGGGGCGCCAGGAAACACCATATATTTT.

The rearrangement uses TRBV5-4 and TRBJ2-6; D unresolved. CDR3 length: 14 residues. V lost 6 bases and J lost 4, with 11 bases in between. The germline gives CDR1 SGHNT, CDR2 YYREEE (reference sequence). This CDR3 reads CASTPAGGANVLTF. The CDR3 nucleotides are TGTGCCAGCACCCCCGCAGGCGGGGCCAACGTCCTGACTTTC.

The chain is built from TRBV6-5 and TRBJ2-1; 9 bases are a match to TRBD1. Per germline, CDR1 MNHEY and CDR2 SVGAGI. This CDR3 is built from 14 residues. Trimming cost V 4 bases and J 6 bases; bases outside gene matches: 4. CDR3 residues: CASSSGTGSNEQFF. The CDR3 region has the DNA TGTGCCAGCAGTTCCGGGACAGGGAGCAATGAGCAGTTCTTC.

This chain connects TRBV7-2 to TRBJ2-7, with 14 bases aligning to TRBD2. Germline CDR1 reads SGHTA; CDR2 reads FQGNSA. CDR3 length equals 16 residues. Unmatched junction bases numbered 6, after V lost 5 bases and J lost 3 bases. CDR3 protein: CASSGAGTSGSYEQYF. CDR3 coding DNA: TGTGCCAGCAGCGGCGCGGGGACTAGCGGGAGCTACGAGCAGTACTTC.

The chain joins TRBV2 to TRBJ1-5, with D possibly matching TRBD1 (5 bases). The CDR3 contains 13 residues. Looked up from germline, CDR1 is SNHLY and CDR2 is FYNNEI. V gave up 0 bases and J gave up 11 bases, with 11 bases separating them. The CDR3 loop is CASSEALRGAQHF. CDR3 DNA: TGTGCCAGCAGTGAAGCCCTCCGGGGGGCCCAGCATTTT.

This sequence joins TRBV4-2 and TRBJ1-4; D not certain. The CDR3 totals 14 residues. Trimming shortened V by 1 base and J by 5 bases, and 8 bases separated the two germline ends. CDR1 and CDR2 (germline): LGHNA, YNFKEQ. CDR3 DNA sequence: TGTGCCAGCAGCCAAGGTCCAGGAAATGAAAAACTGTTTTTT. Translating gives CASSQGPGNEKLFF.

The chain links TRBV20-1 to TRBJ2-3; D remains unclear. The CDR3 is 11 amino acids. V lost 2 bases and J 4 bases, leaving 4 bases between the germline ends. Germline assignment: CDR1 DFQATT and CDR2 SNEGSKA (reference sequence). DNA of the CDR3: TGCAGTGCTAGACCATCAGATACGCAGTATTTT. Translated: CSARPSDTQYF.

This chain uses TRBV19 with TRBJ2-5, with a weak D call TRBD2 (6 bases). Germline V gene data show CDR1 as LNHDA and CDR2 as SQIVND (reference sequence). V lost 3 bases to trimming and J lost 7 bases, with 15 bases between them. This CDR3 contains 14 residues. The CDR3 protein is CASSMTGQEGTQYF. The CDR3 DNA reads TGTGCCAGTAGTATGACGGGGCAGGAGGGGACCCAGTACTTC.

This chain connects TRBV19 to TRBJ1-5; 12 nucleotides match TRBD1. This CDR3 spans 15 amino acids. Germline values: CDR1 LNHDA, CDR2 SQIVND (reference sequence). With V trimmed by 9 bases and J by 6 bases, 9 bases remained unmatched. CDR3 loop: CARRRDRGLGQPQHF. The CDR3, as DNA: TGTGCCAGGAGACGGGACAGGGGGCTAGGTCAGCCCCAGCATTTT.

The rearrangement joins TRBV9 to TRBJ2-1; 8 nucleotides align to TRBD1. The CDR3 consists of 16 residues. Germline-derived CDR1 and CDR2 are SGDLS and YYNGEE. The V segment lost 4 bases and the J segment 6 bases; nucleotides outside the gene matches: 12. The CDR3 DNA is TGTGCCAGCAGCTCCTCCCTCGGACAGGGAGGCAATGAGCAGTTCTTC. Translating it yields CASSSSLGQGGNEQFF.

The V and J genes are TRBV27 and TRBJ1-3; maybe TRBD1 (6 bases). V shed 5 bases and J shed 1 base, with 15 bases lying between them. CDR1 is MNHEY, CDR2 SMNVEV, per germline (reference sequence). The CDR3 is 16 amino acids. The CDR3 sequence is CASSAQGRLSGNTIYF. CDR3 nucleotides: TGTGCCAGCAGTGCCCAGGGGCGCCTTTCTGGAAACACCATATATTTT.

V and J are TRBV9 and TRBJ1-5, with 9 bases lining up with TRBD1. The germline V gene has CDR1 SGDLS and CDR2 YYNGEE. This CDR3 spans 15 amino acids. The J segment lost 3 bases and the V segment lost 5 bases, leaving 6 bases of the junction unmatched. CDR3 nucleotide sequence: TGTGCCAGCAGTATAGGACAGGGGCACAATCAGCCCCAGCATTTT. The encoded protein is CASSIGQGHNQPQHF. Together with reference TRBV9 and TRBJ1-5, the CDR3 gives the full variable domain: DSGVTQTPKHLITATGQRVTLRCSPRSGDLSVYWYQQSLDQGLQFLIQYYNGEERAKGNILERFSAQQFPDLHSELNLSSLELGDSALYFCASSIGQGHNQPQHFGDGTRLSIL.

The chain links TRBV7-8 to TRBJ2-1, with no clear D. Deletions cut 5 bases from V and 10 bases from J, with 9 bases between. The CDR3 spans 11 residues. Germline assignment: CDR1 SGHVS and CDR2 FQNEAQ. CDR3: CASSDTREQFF. The CDR3 nucleotides read TGTGCCAGCAGCGACACTCGGGAGCAGTTCTTC.

This chain connects TRBV6-5 to TRBJ1-4; 8 bases are shared with TRBD1. The CDR3 length is 14 residues. The junction had 9 bases not matched to a gene; V was cut back by 7 bases and J by 8 bases. Germline loops: CDR1 MNHEY, CDR2 SVGAGI. CDR3 bases: TGTGCCAGCACTAGAGGACAGGGAGGCGAAAAACTGTTTTTT. It translates to CASTRGQGGEKLFF.